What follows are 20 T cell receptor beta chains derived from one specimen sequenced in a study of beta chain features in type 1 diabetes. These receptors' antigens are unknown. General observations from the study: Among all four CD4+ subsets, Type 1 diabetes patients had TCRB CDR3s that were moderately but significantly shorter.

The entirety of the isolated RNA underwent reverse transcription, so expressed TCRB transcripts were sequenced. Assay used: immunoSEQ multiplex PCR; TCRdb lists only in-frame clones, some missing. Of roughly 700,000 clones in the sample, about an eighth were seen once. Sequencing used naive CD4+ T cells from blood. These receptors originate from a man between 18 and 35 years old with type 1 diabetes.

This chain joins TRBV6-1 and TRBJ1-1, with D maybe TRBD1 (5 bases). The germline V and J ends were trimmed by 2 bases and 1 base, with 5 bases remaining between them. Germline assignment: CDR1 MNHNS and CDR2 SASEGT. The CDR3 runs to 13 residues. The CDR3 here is CASSEQGNTEAFF. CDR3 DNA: TGTGCCAGCAGTGAACAGGGGAACACTGAAGCTTTCTTT.

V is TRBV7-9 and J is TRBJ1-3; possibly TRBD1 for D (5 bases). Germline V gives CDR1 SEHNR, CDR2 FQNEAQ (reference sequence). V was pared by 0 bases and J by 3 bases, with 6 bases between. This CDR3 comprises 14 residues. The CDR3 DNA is TGTGCCAGCAGCTTAGCAGGGGATGGAAACACCATATATTTT. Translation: CASSLAGDGNTIYF.

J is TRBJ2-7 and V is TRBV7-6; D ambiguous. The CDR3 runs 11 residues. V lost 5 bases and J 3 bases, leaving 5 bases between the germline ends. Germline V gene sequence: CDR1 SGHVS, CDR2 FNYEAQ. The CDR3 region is CASSASYEQYF. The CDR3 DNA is TGTGCCAGCAGCGCCAGCTACGAGCAGTACTTC.

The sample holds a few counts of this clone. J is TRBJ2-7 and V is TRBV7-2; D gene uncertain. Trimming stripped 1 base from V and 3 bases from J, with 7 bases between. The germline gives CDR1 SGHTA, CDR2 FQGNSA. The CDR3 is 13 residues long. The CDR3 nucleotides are TGTGCCAGCAGCTTAGGCACTTTCTACGAGCAGTACTTC. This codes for CASSLGTFYEQYF.

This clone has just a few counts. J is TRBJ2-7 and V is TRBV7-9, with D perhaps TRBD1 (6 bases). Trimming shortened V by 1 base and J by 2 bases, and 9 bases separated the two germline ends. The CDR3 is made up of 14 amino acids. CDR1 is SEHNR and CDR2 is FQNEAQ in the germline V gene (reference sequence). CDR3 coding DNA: TGTGCCAGCAGCTTAGGGACAGAGACCTACGAGCAGTACTTC. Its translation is CASSLGTETYEQYF.

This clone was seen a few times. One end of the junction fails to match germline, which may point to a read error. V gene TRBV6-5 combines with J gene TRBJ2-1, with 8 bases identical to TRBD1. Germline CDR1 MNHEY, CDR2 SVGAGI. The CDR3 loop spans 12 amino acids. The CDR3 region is CASSESNRGYFF. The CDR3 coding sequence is TGCGCCAGCAGTGAGTCGAACAGGGGGTACTTCTTC.

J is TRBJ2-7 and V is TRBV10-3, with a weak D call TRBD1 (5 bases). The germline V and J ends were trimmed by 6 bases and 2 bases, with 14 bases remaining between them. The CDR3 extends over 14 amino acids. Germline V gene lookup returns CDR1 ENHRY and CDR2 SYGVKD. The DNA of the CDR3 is TGTGCCATCAGGGGGCCGGCAGCCACCTACGAGCAGTACTTC. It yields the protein CAIRGPAATYEQYF.

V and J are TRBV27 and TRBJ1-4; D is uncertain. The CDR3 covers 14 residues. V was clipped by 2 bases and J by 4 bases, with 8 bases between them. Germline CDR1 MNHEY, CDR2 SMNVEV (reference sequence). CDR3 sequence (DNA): TGTGCCAGCAGTTTAGGGGTTAATAATGAAAAACTGTTTTTT. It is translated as CASSLGVNNEKLFF. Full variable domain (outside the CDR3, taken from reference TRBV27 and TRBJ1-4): EAQVTQNPRYLITVTGKKLTVTCSQNMNHEYMSWYRQDPGLGLRQIYYSMNVEVTDKGDVPEGYKVSRKEKRNFPLILESPSPNQTSLYFCASSLGVNNEKLFFGSGTQLSVL.

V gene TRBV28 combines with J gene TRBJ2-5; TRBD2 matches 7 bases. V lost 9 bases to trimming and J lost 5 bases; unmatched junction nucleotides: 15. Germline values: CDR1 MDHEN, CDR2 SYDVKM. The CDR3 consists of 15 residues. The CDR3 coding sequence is TGTGCCAGAGAGGGTTGGGAGGGAGTATGGGAGACCCAGTACTTC. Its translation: CAREGWEGVWETQYF.

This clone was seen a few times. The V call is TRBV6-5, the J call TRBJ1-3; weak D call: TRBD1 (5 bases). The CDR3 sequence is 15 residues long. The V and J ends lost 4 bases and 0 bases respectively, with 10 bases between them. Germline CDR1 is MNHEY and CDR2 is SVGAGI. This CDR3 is CASSFREPSGNTIYF. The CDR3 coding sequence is TGTGCCAGCAGTTTCAGGGAACCCTCTGGAAACACCATATATTTT.

Here the CDR3 reads CASSVTHDSSYEQYF. In DNA form, the CDR3 reads TGTGCCAGCAGCGTAACACATGACAGCTCCTACGAGCAGTACTTC. The chain links TRBV9 to TRBJ2-7; weak D call: TRBD1 (5 bases). Trimming stripped 1 base from V and 0 bases from J, with 11 bases between. Germline CDR1 SGDLS, CDR2 YYNGEE. The CDR3 covers 15 residues.

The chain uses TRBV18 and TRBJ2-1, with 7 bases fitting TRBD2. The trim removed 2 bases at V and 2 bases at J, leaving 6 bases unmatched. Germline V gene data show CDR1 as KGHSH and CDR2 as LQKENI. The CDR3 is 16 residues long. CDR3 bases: TGTGCCAGCTCACCAGCGCCAGGGACTACCTACAATGAGCAGTTCTTC. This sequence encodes CASSPAPGTTYNEQFF.

The CDR3 loop reads CAWGPSGNTIYF. The CDR3 bases are TGTGCCTGGGGTCCCTCTGGAAACACCATATATTTT. V gene TRBV30 combines with J gene TRBJ1-3; no firm D call. From germline, CDR1 is GTSNPN and CDR2 SVGIG (reference sequence). CDR3 length: 12 residues. V was cut by 5 bases and J by 0 bases, with 5 bases left in between. Complete variable domain (other parts from reference TRBV30 and TRBJ1-3): SQTIHQWPATLVQPVGSPLSLECTVEGTSNPNLYWYRQAAGRGLQLLFYSVGIGQISSEVPQNLSASRPQDRQFILSSKKLLLSDSGFYLCAWGPSGNTIYFGEGSWLTVV.

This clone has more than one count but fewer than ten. The CDR3 DNA follows: TGCAGCGTTGAGACGGACAGGGACAATGAGCAGTTCTTC. As protein: CSVETDRDNEQFF. The J gene is TRBJ2-1, the V gene TRBV29-1; 8 nucleotides align to TRBD1. With V trimmed by 3 bases and J by 5 bases, 3 bases remained unmatched. The CDR3 covers 13 residues. Per the germline V gene, CDR1 is SQVTM and CDR2 is ANQGSEA.

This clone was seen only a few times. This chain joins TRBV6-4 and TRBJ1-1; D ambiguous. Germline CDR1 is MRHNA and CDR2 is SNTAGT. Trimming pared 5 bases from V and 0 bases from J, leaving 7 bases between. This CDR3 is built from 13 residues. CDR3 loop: CASSIRLNTEAFF. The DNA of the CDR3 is TGTGCCAGCAGTATAAGGTTGAACACTGAAGCTTTCTTT.

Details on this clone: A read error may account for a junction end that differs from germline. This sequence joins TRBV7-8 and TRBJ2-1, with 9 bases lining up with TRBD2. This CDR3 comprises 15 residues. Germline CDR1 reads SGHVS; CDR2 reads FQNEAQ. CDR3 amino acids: CASSSVAGDYDEQFF. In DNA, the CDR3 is TGTGCCAGCAGCTCGGTAGCGGGGGACTACGATGAGCAGTTCTTC. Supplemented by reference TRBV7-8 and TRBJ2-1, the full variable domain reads GAGVSQSPRYKVAKRGQDVALRCDPISGHVSLFWYQQALGQGPEFLTYFQNEAQLDKSGLPSDRFFAERPEGSVSTLKIQRTQQEDSAVYLCASSSVAGDYDEQFFGPGTRLTVL.

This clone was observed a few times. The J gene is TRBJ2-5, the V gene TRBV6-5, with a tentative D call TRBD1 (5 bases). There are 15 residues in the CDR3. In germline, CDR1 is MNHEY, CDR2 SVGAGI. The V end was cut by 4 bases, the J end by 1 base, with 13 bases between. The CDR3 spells CASSFLRVVQETQYF. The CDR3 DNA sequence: TGTGCCAGCAGTTTTCTCAGGGTTGTCCAAGAGACCCAGTACTTC.

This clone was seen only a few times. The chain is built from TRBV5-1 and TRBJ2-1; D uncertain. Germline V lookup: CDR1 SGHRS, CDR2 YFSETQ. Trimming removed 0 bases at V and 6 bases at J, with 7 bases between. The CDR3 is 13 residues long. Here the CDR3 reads CASSLATSNEQFF. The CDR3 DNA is TGCGCCAGCAGCTTGGCCACCAGCAATGAGCAGTTCTTC.

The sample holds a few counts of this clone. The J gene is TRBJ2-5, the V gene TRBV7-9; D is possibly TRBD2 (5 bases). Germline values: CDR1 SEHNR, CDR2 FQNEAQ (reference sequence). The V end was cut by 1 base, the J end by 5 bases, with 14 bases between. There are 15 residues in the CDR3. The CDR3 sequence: CASSLGTGVSETQYF. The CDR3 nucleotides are TGTGCCAGCAGCTTAGGAACCGGGGTATCGGAGACCCAGTACTTC.

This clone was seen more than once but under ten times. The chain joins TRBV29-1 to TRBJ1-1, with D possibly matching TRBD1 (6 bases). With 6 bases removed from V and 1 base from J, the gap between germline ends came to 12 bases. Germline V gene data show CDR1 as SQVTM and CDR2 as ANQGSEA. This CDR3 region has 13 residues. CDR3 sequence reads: CSVTPRGNTEAFF. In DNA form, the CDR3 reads TGCAGCGTGACCCCCAGGGGGAACACTGAAGCTTTCTTT.